Below, one TCR beta chain is given with its context. The data originate from a study of T cell responses to AZD1222 COVID-19 vaccine. Trimming took off 1 base at V and 1 base at J, with 8 bases between the two ends. CDR1 and CDR2 (germline): KGHSH, LQKENI. This CDR3 has 14 amino acids. Sequencing used immunoSEQ multiplex PCR; TCRdb keeps in-frame clones, though not all of them. The data contain more than 120,000 clones, roughly 87% of them singletons. The clonotype originates from an adult who received the MenACWY meningococcal vaccine as a control. This specimen consisted of peripheral blood, obtained 28 days after the second dose of the MenACWY control vaccine. This chain connects TRBV18 to TRBJ2-7; D tentatively reads TRBD1 or TRBD2 (5 bases each). DNA of the CDR3: TGTGCCAGCTCACCACAGGGGACGTCCTACGAGCAGTACTTC. Protein sequence: CASSPQGTSYEQYF.